These T cell receptor beta chains were read from a single sample in a study of T cell changes during pregnancy in multiple sclerosis. Using immunoSEQ multiplex PCR, the repertoire was profiled, and TCRdb retains in-frame clones only, with some absent. The repertoire holds about 67,000 clones, with roughly nine tenths as singletons. This material consisted of peripheral blood, taken in the second trimester of pregnancy. The receptors come from a female donor with multiple sclerosis, enrolled in a pregnancy study. Both conserved end residues are part of each CDR3. The D gene is left open where the match is weak. Size is stated for part of the rows, as once, few or many counts, or as a class when the clone is expanded.

TRBV7-9	TRBD2	TRBJ2-1	NA	TGTGCCAGCAGCCCACTAGCGGACTACAATGAGCAGTTCTTC	CASSPLADYNEQFF
TRBV6-5	TRBD1	TRBJ1-6	NA	TGTGCCAGCAGTTACGAAGGGGGCAATTCACCCCTCCACTTT	CASSYEGGNSPLHF
TRBV30	NA	TRBJ1-1	NA	TGTGCCTGGAGTGTAGGGGGAGAAGCTTTCTTT	CAWSVGGEAFF
TRBV7-2	TRBD2	TRBJ2-3	NA	TGTGCCAGCAGCCCTATTACCTCATCCGGGACTAGCAAGTATTTT	CASSPITSSGTSKYF
TRBV4-2	NA	TRBJ2-3	NA	TGTGCCAGCAGCCAAGATCTGGCGGGGAAAACAGATACGCAGTATTTT	CASSQDLAGKTDTQYF
TRBV2	TRBD1	TRBJ2-5	NA	TGTGCCAGCAGTTCGCAGGGGGTCTCTCAAGAGACCCAGTACTTC	CASSSQGVSQETQYF
TRBV30	TRBD1	TRBJ1-4	NA	TGTGCCTGGAGTGTACTAAGGGACAGGGGGCTACCAACTAATGAAAAACTGTTTTTT	CAWSVLRDRGLPTNEKLFF
TRBV11-2	NA	TRBJ2-7	NA	TGTGCCAGCAGCTTATCGGTCCCCAGGCCGGCCGAGCAGTACTTC	CASSLSVPRPAEQYF
TRBV18	TRBD1	TRBJ2-3	NA	TGTGCCAGCTCACCTCTCGGGGACAGAAGCACAGATACGCAGTATTTT	CASSPLGDRSTDTQYF
TRBV27	NA	TRBJ1-2	NA	TGTGCCAGCAGGGCCGAGGGCCTCTATGGCTACACCTTC	CASRAEGLYGYTF
TRBV18	TRBD1	TRBJ1-1	NA	TGTGCCAGCTCACCAATCAGCAGGGGGAACGTAGAAGCTTTCTTT	CASSPISRGNVEAFF
TRBV25-1	NA	TRBJ2-3	NA	TGTGCCAGCAGTGATTCTGAGGGAACAGATACGCAGTATTTT	CASSDSEGTDTQYF
TRBV6-6	NA	TRBJ2-5	NA	TGTGCCAGCAGACTCGGACAGAACCAAGAGACCCAGTACTTC	CASRLGQNQETQYF
TRBV5-1	NA	TRBJ2-3	NA	TGCGCCAGCAGCTTTACAGCAACCACAGATACGCAGTATTTT	CASSFTATTDTQYF
TRBV7-9	NA	TRBJ2-7	NA	TGTGCCAGCAGCTTAGGTAGGGGGGGCGGGTTTTCCTACGAGCAGTACTTC	CASSLGRGGGFSYEQYF
TRBV7-2	TRBD1	TRBJ2-2	NA	TGTGCCAGCAGCTTCCCGGGACAGGGGATTTGGACCGGGGAGCTGTTTTTT	CASSFPGQGIWTGELFF
TRBV27	NA	TRBJ1-2	NA	TGTGCCAGCAGCCGGGGGGACACCTCCTATGGCTACACCTTC	CASSRGDTSYGYTF
TRBV6-5	NA	TRBJ1-2	once	TGTGCCAGCAGCCGTCCGCAGGGCTTATATGGCTACACCTTC	CASSRPQGLYGYTF
TRBV18	TRBD1	TRBJ1-5	NA	TGTGCCAGCTCACCCCCGGGACAGGGTCGGCCCCAGCATTTT	CASSPPGQGRPQHF
TRBV6-1	TRBD1	TRBJ2-7	once	TGTGCCAGCAGGGCCGGACAGGTTTCATACGAGCAGTACTTC	CASRAGQVSYEQYF
TRBV13	NA	TRBJ1-2	NA	TGTGCCAGCAGCTCGGGTATGCGGGTAACGAGTGGCTACACCTTC	CASSSGMRVTSGYTF
TRBV19	TRBD1	TRBJ1-1	NA	TGTGCCAGTAGTACGACAGGGACCCTTATGGCCGCTTTCTTT	CASSTTGTLMAAFF
TRBV7-9	TRBD2	TRBJ2-1	once	TGTGCCAGCAGCCTAACTAGCGGGAGCGACAATGAGCAGTTCTTC	CASSLTSGSDNEQFF
TRBV7-6	TRBD2	TRBJ2-3	NA	TGTGCCAGCAGCCTTGGGACTAGCGGGACAGATACGCAGTATTTT	CASSLGTSGTDTQYF
TRBV7-6	TRBD1	TRBJ2-3	NA	TGTGCCAGCAGCCAAGGACAGGGGGGCACAGATACGCAGTATTTT	CASSQGQGGTDTQYF
TRBV7-9	NA	TRBJ1-1	NA	TGTGCCAGCAGCTTGGACAGTCTCAAAGCTTTCTTT	CASSLDSLKAFF
TRBV5-1	TRBD2	TRBJ2-2	NA	TGCGCCAGCAGCTTGGTACTAGCGGGGGCCGGGGAGCTGTTTTTT	CASSLVLAGAGELFF
TRBV7-2	NA	TRBJ2-5	NA	TGTGCCAGCAGCTTAACTAGGGGGCAAGAGACCCAGTACTTC	CASSLTRGQETQYF
TRBV4-3	NA	TRBJ1-4	NA	TGCGCCAGCAGCCAAGAATGGGGCTTAAATATTGAGGAAAAACTGTTTTTT	CASSQEWGLNIEEKLFF
TRBV18	NA	TRBJ1-2	NA	TGTGCCAGCTCCCCGGTGGCAGGGGCCCTTATCTATGGCTACACCTTC	CASSPVAGALIYGYTF
TRBV25-1	NA	TRBJ1-3	once	TGTGCCAGCAGTGGTTCCAGGTCCTACTCTGGAAACACCATATATTTT	CASSGSRSYSGNTIYF
TRBV18	NA	TRBJ2-5	NA	TGTGCCAGCTCACCTAACGAGAGAGAGACCCAGTACTTC	CASSPNERETQYF
TRBV6-5	NA	TRBJ2-7	once	TGTGCCAGCAGACGTAGCTCCTACGAGCAGTACTTC	CASRRSSYEQYF
TRBV19	TRBD1	TRBJ2-7	NA	TGTGCCAGTAGTCAGGGGACAGGGATCAGCGAGCAGTACTTC	CASSQGTGISEQYF
TRBV6-5	NA	TRBJ1-3	NA	TGTGCCAGCAGTTACTCCGGTCCTTCTGGAAACACCATATATTTT	CASSYSGPSGNTIYF
TRBV19	NA	TRBJ2-3	NA	TGTGCCAGTAGTATAGCCCCTAGTTCGGTAGATACGCAGTATTTT	CASSIAPSSVDTQYF